This record looks at one T cell receptor beta chain sequence and its context. Its specificity is not known. Germline-derived CDR1 and CDR2 are SGHAT and FQNNGV. The CDR3 runs 15 residues. V was pared by 5 bases and J by 12 bases, with 23 bases between. Vbeta (60) and Jbeta (13) primers were used in the PCR. The table came from immunoSEQ multiplex PCR; TCRdb's copy has only in-frame clones and leaves some out. The table has approximately 200,000 clones, 60% to 85% seen once; the top ten hold roughly a sixth. This specimen belongs to a study of cytomegalovirus exposure and HLA in healthy donors. Whole-study findings and limits: Later on, a genetic analysis was performed. It linked a missense variant in DCLRE1C with V- and J-gene trimming of TCR beta. It was only CMV serostatus that was available as immune exposure information.

The genes are TRBV11-2 and TRBJ2-1; D perhaps matches TRBD2 (6 bases). This sequence originates from a man between 35 and 55 years old in good health and CMV-seronegative. Source material: PBMCs. The CDR3 region is CASSATGLSPGRQFF. The CDR3 DNA is TGTGCCAGCAGCGCCACGGGACTTAGTCCGGGAAGGCAGTTCTTC.